The rows below give T cell receptor beta chains drawn from one sample of a study of graft-versus-host responses after intestinal transplantation. These receptors are not linked to any known antigen. Only in-frame clones appear in the TCRdb table, and some are missing; sequencing was by immunoSEQ multiplex PCR. The sample holds approximately 39,000 clones, approximately 93% seen once. Sequencing used unstimulated CD4+ T cells sorted from spleen or lymph node cells, obtained before transplant. These receptors were obtained from a human donor who was the organ donor for an intestinal transplant. Both conserved end residues are part of each CDR3. The D gene is left open where the match is weak. Clone size is shown for a subset of rows, as once, few, many or a class of expanded clone.

>TRBV7-6|TRBD2|.|TRBJ2-1
CASSLTSGGANEQFF
TGTGCCAGCAGCCTCACTAGCGGGGGGGCCAATGAGCAGTTCTTC
>TRBV7-2|.|.|TRBJ2-1
CASSSLQGFKFF
TGTGCCAGCAGTTCACTTCAGGGGTTCAAGTTCTTC
>TRBV7-7|.|.|TRBJ2-2
CASSLGSGTGELFF
TGTGCCAGCAGCTTAGGGTCTGGCACCGGGGAGCTGTTTTTT
>TRBV5-4|.|.|TRBJ2-3
CATTSAATDTQYF
TGTGCCACGACATCAGCGGCCACAGATACGCAGTATTTT
>TRBV4-3|.|.|TRBJ1-2
CASSQVLLRGRYGYTF
TGCGCCAGCAGCCAAGTTCTCCTCAGGGGACGCTATGGCTACACCTTC
>TRBV19|TRBD2|.|TRBJ2-5
CASSIEGAGGPQETQYF
TGTGCCAGTAGTATAGAAGGAGCGGGGGGCCCTCAAGAGACCCAGTACTTC
>TRBV7-2|TRBD2|.|TRBJ2-3
CASRLAGGSTDTQYF
TGTGCCAGCAGACTAGCGGGGGGCTCCACAGATACGCAGTATTTT
>TRBV27|.|.|TRBJ1-1
CASSLFTGGTEAFF
TGTGCCAGCAGTTTATTCACGGGGGGCACTGAAGCTTTCTTT
>TRBV28|.|.|TRBJ2-3
CASRGATDTQYF
TGTGCCAGCAGGGGAGCGACAGATACGCAGTATTTT
>TRBV7-2|.|.|TRBJ1-1
CASSLQNTEAFF
TGTGCCAGCAGCTTACAGAACACTGAAGCTTTCTTT
>TRBV18|.|.|TRBJ1-1
CASSRGVGWMNTEAFF
TGTGCCAGCTCCCGGGGTGTAGGGTGGATGAACACTGAAGCTTTCTTT
>TRBV7-2|TRBD1|.|TRBJ1-2
CASSLEMGQTYYGYTF
TGTGCCAGCAGCTTAGAAATGGGACAGACCTACTATGGCTACACCTTC
>TRBV29-1|TRBD1|.|TRBJ2-5
CSASQGLGTYQETQYF
TGCAGCGCATCACAGGGGCTGGGAACGTACCAAGAGACCCAGTACTTC
>TRBV30|.|once|TRBJ1-5
CAWSVGQVVNQPQHF
TGTGCCTGGAGTGTAGGTCAGGTGGTAAATCAGCCCCAGCATTTT
>TRBV4-3|.|.|TRBJ2-1
CASSQEGRLVTYNEQFF
TGCGCCAGCAGCCAAGAGGGGCGACTAGTAACCTACAATGAGCAGTTCTTC
>TRBV28|TRBD2|.|TRBJ2-3
CASREFTGGSTDTQYF
TGTGCCAGCAGGGAATTTACCGGGGGGAGCACAGATACGCAGTATTTT
>TRBV30|.|.|TRBJ2-5
CAWSVGGPKETQYF
TGTGCCTGGAGTGTTGGGGGGCCGAAAGAGACCCAGTACTTC
>TRBV5-1|.|.|TRBJ2-3
CASSNGGVTDTQYF
TGCGCCAGCAGCAATGGGGGTGTCACAGATACGCAGTATTTT